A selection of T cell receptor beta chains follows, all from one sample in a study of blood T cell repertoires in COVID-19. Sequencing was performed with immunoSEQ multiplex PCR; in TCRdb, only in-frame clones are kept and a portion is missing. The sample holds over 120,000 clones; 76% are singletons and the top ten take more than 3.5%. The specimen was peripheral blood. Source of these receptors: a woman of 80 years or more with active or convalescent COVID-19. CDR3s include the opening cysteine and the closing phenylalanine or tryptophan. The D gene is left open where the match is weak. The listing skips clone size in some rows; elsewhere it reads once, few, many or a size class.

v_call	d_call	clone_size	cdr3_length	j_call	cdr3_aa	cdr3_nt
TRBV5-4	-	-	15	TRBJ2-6	CASSWQTSGANVLTF	TGTGCCAGCAGCTGGCAGACATCTGGGGCCAACGTCCTGACTTTC
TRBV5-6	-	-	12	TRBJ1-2	CASSLQNYGYTF	TGTGCCAGCAGCTTACAGAACTATGGCTACACCTTC
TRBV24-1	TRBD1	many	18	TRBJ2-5	CATSDPDAWTGSRETQYF	TGTGCCACCAGTGATCCCGACGCCTGGACAGGGAGTAGAGAGACCCAGTACTTC
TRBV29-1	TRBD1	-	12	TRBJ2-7	CMGQGWKGEQYF	TGCATGGGACAGGGATGGAAAGGCGAGCAGTACTTC
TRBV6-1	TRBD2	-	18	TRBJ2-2	CASSEVGLAVANTGELFF	TGTGCCAGCAGTGAAGTCGGGCTAGCGGTCGCGAACACCGGGGAGCTGTTTTTT
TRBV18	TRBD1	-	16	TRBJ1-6	CASSPPPGQGRSPLHF	TGTGCCAGCTCACCTCCCCCGGGACAGGGGCGCTCACCCCTCCACTTT
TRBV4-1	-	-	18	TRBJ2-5	CASSQDRTPNPIQETQYF	TGCGCCAGCAGCCAAGATCGGACACCGAACCCAATCCAAGAGACCCAGTACTTC
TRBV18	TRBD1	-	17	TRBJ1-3	CASSPRTGGIPGNTIYF	TGTGCCAGCTCACCACGGACAGGGGGGATTCCCGGAAACACCATATATTTT
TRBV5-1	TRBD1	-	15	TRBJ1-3	CASSLGQGAGNTIYF	TGCGCCAGCAGCTTGGGACAGGGGGCTGGAAACACCATATATTTT
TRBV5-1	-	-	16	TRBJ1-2	CASSLGVAGPIGSYTF	TGCGCCAGCAGCTTGGGGGTGGCGGGACCCATCGGGAGCTACACCTTC
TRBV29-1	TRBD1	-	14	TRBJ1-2	CSVRWTGGYYGYTF	TGCAGCGTCCGATGGACAGGGGGTTATTATGGCTACACCTTC
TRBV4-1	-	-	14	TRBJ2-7	CASSRLSPGYEQYF	TGCGCCAGCAGCCGACTTTCCCCGGGTTACGAGCAGTACTTC
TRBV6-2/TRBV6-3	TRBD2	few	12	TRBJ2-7	CASSRDYYEQYF	TGTGCCAGCAGTAGGGACTATTACGAGCAGTACTTC
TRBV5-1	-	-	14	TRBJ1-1	CASSLDTGIAEAFF	TGCGCCAGCAGCTTGGACACAGGTATCGCTGAAGCTTTCTTT
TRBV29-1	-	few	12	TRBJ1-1	CSVETRVTEAFF	TGCAGCGTTGAAACCCGGGTCACTGAAGCTTTCTTT
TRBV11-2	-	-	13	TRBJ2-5	CASSERGRETQYF	TGTGCCAGCAGCGAAAGGGGCCGGGAGACCCAGTACTTC
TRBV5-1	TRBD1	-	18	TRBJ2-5	CASSLVLIYRGSQETQYF	TGCGCCAGCAGCTTGGTATTAATTTACAGGGGGTCCCAAGAGACCCAGTACTTC
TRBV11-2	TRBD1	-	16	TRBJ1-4	CASSLVARGVDEKLFF	TGTGCCAGCAGCTTAGTGGCCAGGGGGGTTGATGAAAAACTGTTTTTT
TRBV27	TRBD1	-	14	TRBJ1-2	CASRSTGGRGGYTF	TGTGCCAGCAGGTCTACAGGGGGCCGAGGTGGCTACACCTTC
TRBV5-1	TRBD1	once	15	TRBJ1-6	CASSLGQGANSPLHF	TGCGCCAGCAGCTTGGGACAGGGGGCGAATTCACCCCTCCACTTT
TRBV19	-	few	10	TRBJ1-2	CASSGQTTAF	TGTGCCAGTAGTGGACAGACCACGGCCTTC
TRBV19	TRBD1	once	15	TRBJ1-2	CASRQGLQFNYGYTF	TGTGCCAGCCGACAGGGTCTACAATTTAACTATGGCTACACCTTC
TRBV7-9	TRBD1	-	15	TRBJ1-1	CASSWSRGINTEAFF	TGTGCCAGCAGCTGGTCCAGGGGGATAAACACTGAAGCTTTCTTT
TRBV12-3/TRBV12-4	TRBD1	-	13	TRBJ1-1	CASSSWTGLGAFF	TGTGCCAGCAGTTCCTGGACAGGCCTGGGAGCTTTCTTT
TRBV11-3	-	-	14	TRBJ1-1	CASSLSRGSTEAFF	TGTGCCAGCAGCTTGTCCCGGGGATCCACTGAAGCTTTCTTT
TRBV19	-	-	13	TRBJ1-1	CASTPDTLTEAFF	TGTGCCAGTACCCCAGACACTCTCACTGAAGCTTTCTTT
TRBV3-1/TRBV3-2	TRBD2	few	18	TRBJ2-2	CASSQDFRAGGTTGELFF	TGTGCCAGCAGCCAAGATTTCCGAGCGGGGGGAACGACCGGGGAGCTGTTTTTT
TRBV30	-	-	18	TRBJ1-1	CAWRFWGGPKDPNTEAFF	TGTGCCTGGAGGTTTTGGGGAGGGCCAAAAGACCCGAACACTGAAGCTTTCTTT
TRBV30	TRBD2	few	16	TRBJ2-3	CAWGTSGGAKTDTQYF	TGTGCCTGGGGCACTAGCGGGGGGGCTAAGACAGATACGCAGTATTTT
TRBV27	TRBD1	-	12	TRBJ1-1	CASSTGVTEAFF	TGTGCCAGCAGCACAGGGGTCACTGAAGCTTTCTTT
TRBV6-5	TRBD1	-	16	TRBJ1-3	CASSYRDRGGGNTIYF	TGTGCCAGCAGTTACCGGGACAGGGGAGGTGGAAACACCATATATTTT
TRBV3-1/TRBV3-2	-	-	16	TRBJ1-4	CASISSDRKGYEKLFF	TGTGCCAGCATAAGTTCCGACAGGAAAGGGTATGAAAAACTGTTTTTT
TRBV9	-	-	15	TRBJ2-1	CASSSIAGSYNEQFF	TGTGCCAGCAGCTCCATAGCAGGGTCTTACAATGAGCAGTTCTTC
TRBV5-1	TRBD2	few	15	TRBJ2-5	CASIPRSGGQETQYF	TGCGCCAGCATCCCTCGGAGCGGGGGGCAAGAGACCCAGTACTTC
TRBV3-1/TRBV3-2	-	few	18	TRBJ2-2	CASSQVGNREPNTGELFF	TGTGCCAGCAGCCAAGTTGGGAACAGGGAACCGAACACCGGGGAGCTGTTTTTT
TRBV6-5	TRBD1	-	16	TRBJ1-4	CASSSTLGQGAEKLFF	TGTGCCAGCAGTTCAACCCTGGGACAGGGGGCCGAAAAACTGTTTTTT
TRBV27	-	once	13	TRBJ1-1	CASSPQANTEAFF	TGTGCCAGCAGTCCCCAGGCGAACACTGAAGCTTTCTTT
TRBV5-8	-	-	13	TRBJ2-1	CASRQAAYNEQFF	TGTGCCAGCAGACAAGCGGCCTACAATGAGCAGTTCTTC
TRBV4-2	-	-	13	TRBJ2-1	CASSHTDSNEQFF	TGTGCCAGCAGCCACACCGACAGCAATGAGCAGTTCTTC
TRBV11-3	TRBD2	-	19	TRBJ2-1	CASSTRRTSGGQAYNEQFF	TGTGCCAGCAGCACTAGGAGGACTAGCGGGGGGCAGGCCTACAATGAGCAGTTCTTC
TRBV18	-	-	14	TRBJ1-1	CASSPQGENTEAFF	TGTGCCAGCTCACCACAGGGGGAGAACACTGAAGCTTTCTTT
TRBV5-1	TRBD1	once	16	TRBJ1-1	CASSRDEGAVNTEAFF	TGCGCCAGCAGTCGAGACGAGGGGGCGGTTAACACTGAAGCTTTCTTT
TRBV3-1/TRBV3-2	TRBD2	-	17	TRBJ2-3	CASSQDPAGGLVNTQYF	TGTGCCAGCAGCCAAGATCCAGCGGGGGGGCTTGTAAATACGCAGTATTTT
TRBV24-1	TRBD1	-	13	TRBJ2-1	CATIGQGDNEQFF	TGTGCCACCATCGGACAGGGGGACAATGAGCAGTTCTTC
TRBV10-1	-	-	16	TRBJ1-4	CASSESAAATNEKLFF	TGCGCCAGCAGTGAGTCCGCGGCAGCAACTAATGAAAAACTGTTTTTT
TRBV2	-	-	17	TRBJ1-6	CASSERVVGANNSPLHF	TGTGCCAGCAGCGAAAGGGTCGTAGGGGCGAATAATTCACCCCTCCACTTT
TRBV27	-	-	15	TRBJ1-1	CASSLSSGLNTEAFF	TGTGCCAGCAGTTTATCTTCGGGGTTGAACACTGAAGCTTTCTTT
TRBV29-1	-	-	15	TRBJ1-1	CSVSLSGGLNTEAFF	TGCAGCGTTTCTTTATCAGGCGGGCTGAACACTGAAGCTTTCTTT
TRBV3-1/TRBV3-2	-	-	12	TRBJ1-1	CASSQDVSEAFF	TGTGCCAGCAGCCAAGATGTCAGTGAAGCTTTCTTT
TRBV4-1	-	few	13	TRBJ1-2	CASSQEGLYGYTF	TGCGCCAGCAGCCAAGAGGGCCTCTATGGCTACACCTTC
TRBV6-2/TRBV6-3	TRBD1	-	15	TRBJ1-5	CASSQDRGRVRPQHF	TGTGCCAGCAGCCAAGACAGGGGGCGAGTTCGGCCCCAGCATTTT
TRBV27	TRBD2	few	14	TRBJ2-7	CASALAGVVYEQYF	TGTGCCAGTGCCCTAGCGGGGGTGGTATACGAGCAGTACTTC
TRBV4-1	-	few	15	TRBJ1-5	CASSQQGTGNQPQHF	TGCGCCAGCAGCCAACAGGGGACGGGCAATCAGCCCCAGCATTTT
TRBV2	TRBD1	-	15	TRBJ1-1	CASSPVGTGDTEAFF	TGTGCCAGCAGTCCGGTCGGGACAGGGGACACTGAAGCTTTCTTT
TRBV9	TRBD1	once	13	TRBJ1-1	CASSPPWTGEAFF	TGTGCCAGCAGCCCTCCTTGGACAGGTGAAGCTTTCTTT
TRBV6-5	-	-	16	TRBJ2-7	CASSYSMRSPTWEQYF	TGTGCCAGCAGTTACTCGATGAGGAGCCCTACGTGGGAGCAGTACTTC
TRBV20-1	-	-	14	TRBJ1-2	CSASISITNYGYTF	TGCAGTGCGAGTATTAGCATTACTAACTATGGCTACACCTTC